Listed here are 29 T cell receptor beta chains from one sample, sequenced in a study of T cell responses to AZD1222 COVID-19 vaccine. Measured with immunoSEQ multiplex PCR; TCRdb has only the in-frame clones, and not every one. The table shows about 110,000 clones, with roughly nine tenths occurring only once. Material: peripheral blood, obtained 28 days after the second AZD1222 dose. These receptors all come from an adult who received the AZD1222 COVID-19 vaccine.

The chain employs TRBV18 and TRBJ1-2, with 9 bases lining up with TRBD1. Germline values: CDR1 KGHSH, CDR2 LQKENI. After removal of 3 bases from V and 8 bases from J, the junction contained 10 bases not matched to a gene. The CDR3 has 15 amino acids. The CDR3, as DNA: TGTGCCAGCTCACCGACCAGGACAGGGGTGGGCGGCTACACCTTC. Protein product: CASSPTRTGVGGYTF.

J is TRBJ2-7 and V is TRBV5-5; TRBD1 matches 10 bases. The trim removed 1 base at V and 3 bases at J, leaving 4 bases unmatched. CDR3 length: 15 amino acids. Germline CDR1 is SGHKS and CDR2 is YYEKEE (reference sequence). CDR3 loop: CASSLSGTGVYEQYF. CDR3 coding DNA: TGTGCCAGCAGCTTGAGTGGGACAGGGGTCTACGAGCAGTACTTC.

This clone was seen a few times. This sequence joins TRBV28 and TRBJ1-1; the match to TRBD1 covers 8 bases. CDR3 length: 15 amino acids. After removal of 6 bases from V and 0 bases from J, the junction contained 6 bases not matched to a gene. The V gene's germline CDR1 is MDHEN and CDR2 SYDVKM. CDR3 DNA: TGTGCCAGCAGGTTAAAGGACAGGGTGAACACTGAAGCTTTCTTT. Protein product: CASRLKDRVNTEAFF.

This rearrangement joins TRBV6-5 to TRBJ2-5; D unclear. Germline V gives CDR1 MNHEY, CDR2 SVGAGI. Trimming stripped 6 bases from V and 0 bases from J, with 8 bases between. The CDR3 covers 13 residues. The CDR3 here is CASRYSNQETQYF. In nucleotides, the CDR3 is TGTGCCAGCAGGTACAGCAACCAAGAGACCCAGTACTTC.

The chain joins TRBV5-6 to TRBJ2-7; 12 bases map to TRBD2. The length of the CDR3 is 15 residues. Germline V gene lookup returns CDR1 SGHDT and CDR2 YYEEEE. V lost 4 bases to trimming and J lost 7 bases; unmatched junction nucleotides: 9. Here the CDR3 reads CASSPRTSGMVEQYF. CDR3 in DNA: TGTGCCAGCAGCCCGAGGACTAGCGGGATGGTTGAGCAGTACTTC.

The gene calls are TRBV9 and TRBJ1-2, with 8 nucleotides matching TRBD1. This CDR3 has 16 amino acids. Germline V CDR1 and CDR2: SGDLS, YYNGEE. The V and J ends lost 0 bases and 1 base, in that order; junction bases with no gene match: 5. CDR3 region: CASSVDRQGINYGYTF. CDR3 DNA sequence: TGTGCCAGCAGCGTAGATAGACAGGGGATTAACTATGGCTACACCTTC.

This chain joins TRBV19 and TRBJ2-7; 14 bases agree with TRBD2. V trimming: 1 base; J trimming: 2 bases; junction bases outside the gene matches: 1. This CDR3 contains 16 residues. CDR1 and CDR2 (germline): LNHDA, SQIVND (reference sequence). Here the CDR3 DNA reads TGTGCCAGTAGTATAGCGGGACTAGCGGGGGCCTACGAGCAGTACTTC. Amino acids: CASSIAGLAGAYEQYF. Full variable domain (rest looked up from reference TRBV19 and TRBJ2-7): DGGITQSPKYLFRKEGQNVTLSCEQNLNHDAMYWYRQDPGQGLRLIYYSQIVNDFQKGDIAEGYSVSREKKESFPLTVTSAQKNPTAFYLCASSIAGLAGAYEQYFGPGTRLTVT.

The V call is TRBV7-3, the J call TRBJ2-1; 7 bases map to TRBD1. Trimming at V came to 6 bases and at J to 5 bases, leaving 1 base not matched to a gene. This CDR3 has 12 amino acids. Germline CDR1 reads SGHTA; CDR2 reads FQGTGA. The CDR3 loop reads CASSGTDNEQFF. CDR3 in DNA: TGTGCCAGCAGTGGGACAGACAATGAGCAGTTCTTC.

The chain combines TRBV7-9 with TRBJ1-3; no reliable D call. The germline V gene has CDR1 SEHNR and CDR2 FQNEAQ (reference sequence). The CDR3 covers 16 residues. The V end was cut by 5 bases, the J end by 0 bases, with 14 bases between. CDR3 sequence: CASSQPTGDSGNTIYF. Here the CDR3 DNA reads TGTGCCAGCAGCCAACCGACCGGTGACTCTGGAAACACCATATATTTT.

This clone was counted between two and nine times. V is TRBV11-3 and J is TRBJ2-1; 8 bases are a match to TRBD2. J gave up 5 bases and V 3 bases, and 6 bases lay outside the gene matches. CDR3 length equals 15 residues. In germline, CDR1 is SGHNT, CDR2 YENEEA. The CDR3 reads CASSFGGRFDNEQFF. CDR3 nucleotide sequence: TGTGCCAGCAGCTTCGGCGGGAGGTTCGACAATGAGCAGTTCTTC. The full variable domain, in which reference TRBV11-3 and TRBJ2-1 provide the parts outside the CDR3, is EAGVVQSPRYKIIEKKQPVAFWCNPISGHNTLYWYLQNLGQGPELLIRYENEEAVDDSQLPKDRFSAERLKGVDSTLKIQPAELGDSAVYLCASSFGGRFDNEQFFGPGTRLTVL.

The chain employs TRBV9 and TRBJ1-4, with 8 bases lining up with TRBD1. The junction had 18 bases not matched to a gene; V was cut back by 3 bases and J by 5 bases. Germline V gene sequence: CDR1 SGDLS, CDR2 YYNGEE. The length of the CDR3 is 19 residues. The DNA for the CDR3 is TGTGCCAGCAGCGCACCAACCCATGCCGACAGGGGCGGAAATGAAAAACTGTTTTTT. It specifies CASSAPTHADRGGNEKLFF.

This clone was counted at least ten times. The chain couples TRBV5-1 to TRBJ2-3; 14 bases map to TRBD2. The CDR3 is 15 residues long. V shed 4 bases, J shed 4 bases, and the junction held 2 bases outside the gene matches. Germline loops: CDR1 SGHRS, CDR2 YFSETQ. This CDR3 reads CASSPGLAGADTQYF. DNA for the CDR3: TGCGCCAGCAGCCCGGGACTAGCGGGAGCAGATACGCAGTATTTT.

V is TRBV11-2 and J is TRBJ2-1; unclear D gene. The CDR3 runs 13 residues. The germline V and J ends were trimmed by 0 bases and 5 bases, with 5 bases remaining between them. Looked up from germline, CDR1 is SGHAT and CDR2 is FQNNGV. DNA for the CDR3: TGTGCCAGCAGCTTAGAACTGCACAATGAGCAGTTCTTC. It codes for CASSLELHNEQFF.

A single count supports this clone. The CDR3 sequence: CASWDRGNSPLHF. The CDR3 DNA is TGTGCCAGCTGGGACAGGGGAAATTCACCCCTCCACTTT. The genes are TRBV6-5 and TRBJ1-6; 10 bases match TRBD1. The CDR3 sequence is 13 residues long. J was trimmed by 7 bases and V by 8 bases; bases with no gene match: 2. The V gene's germline CDR1 is MNHEY and CDR2 SVGAGI.

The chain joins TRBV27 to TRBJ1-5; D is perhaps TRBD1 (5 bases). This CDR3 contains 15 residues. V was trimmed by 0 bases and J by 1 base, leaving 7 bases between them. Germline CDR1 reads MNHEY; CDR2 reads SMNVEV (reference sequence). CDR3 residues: CASSLSRGSNQPQHF. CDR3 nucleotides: TGTGCCAGCAGTTTATCGAGGGGAAGCAATCAGCCCCAGCATTTT.

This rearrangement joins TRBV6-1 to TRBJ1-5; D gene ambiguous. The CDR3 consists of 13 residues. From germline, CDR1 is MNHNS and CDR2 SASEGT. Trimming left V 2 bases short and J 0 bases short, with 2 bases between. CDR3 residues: CASSEYSNQPQHF. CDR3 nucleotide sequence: TGTGCCAGCAGTGAATATAGCAATCAGCCCCAGCATTTT.

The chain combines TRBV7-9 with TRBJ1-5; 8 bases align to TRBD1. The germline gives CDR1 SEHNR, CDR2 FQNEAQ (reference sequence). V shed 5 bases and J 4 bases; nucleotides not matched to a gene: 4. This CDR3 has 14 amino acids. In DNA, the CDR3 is TGTGCCAGCAGCCTAGACAGGGGTAATCAGCCCCAGCATTTT. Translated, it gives CASSLDRGNQPQHF.

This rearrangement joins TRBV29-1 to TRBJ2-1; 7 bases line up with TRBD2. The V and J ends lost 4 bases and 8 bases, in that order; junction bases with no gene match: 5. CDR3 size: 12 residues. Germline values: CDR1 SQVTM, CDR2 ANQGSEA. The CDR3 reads CSVGEGWDEQFF. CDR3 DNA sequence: TGCAGCGTTGGGGAGGGGTGGGATGAGCAGTTCTTC.

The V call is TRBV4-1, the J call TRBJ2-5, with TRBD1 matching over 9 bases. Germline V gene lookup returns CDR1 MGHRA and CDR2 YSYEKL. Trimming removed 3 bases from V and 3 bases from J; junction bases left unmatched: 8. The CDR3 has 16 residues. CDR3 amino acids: CASSQQDRGGKETQYF. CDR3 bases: TGCGCCAGCAGCCAGCAGGACAGGGGAGGCAAAGAGACCCAGTACTTC.

This CDR3 reads CASSPDSFSGNTIYF. As DNA, the CDR3 is TGTGCCAGCAGCCCGGACAGCTTCTCTGGAAACACCATATATTTT. This sequence joins TRBV9 and TRBJ1-3; tentative D call: TRBD1 (6 bases). V was cut by 4 bases and J by 0 bases, with 11 bases left in between. Germline V gene data show CDR1 as SGDLS and CDR2 as YYNGEE. The CDR3 runs to 15 residues.

CDR3 in amino acids: CASSEASVAGFGNEQFF. The CDR3 DNA is TGTGCCAGCAGTGAAGCGTCGGTAGCGGGATTTGGCAATGAGCAGTTCTTC. This chain uses TRBV6-1 with TRBJ2-1; 8 bases line up with TRBD2. The CDR3 is 17 amino acids. Germline-derived CDR1 and CDR2 are MNHNS and SASEGT. V dropped 0 bases and J dropped 6; count of bases not matched to a gene: 10.

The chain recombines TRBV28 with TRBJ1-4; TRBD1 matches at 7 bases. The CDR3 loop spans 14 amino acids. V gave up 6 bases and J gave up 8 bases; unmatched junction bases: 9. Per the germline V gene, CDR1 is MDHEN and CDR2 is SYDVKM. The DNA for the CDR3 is TGTGCCAGCAGACGGACAGGCCTTGAGGAAAAACTGTTTTTT. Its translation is CASRRTGLEEKLFF.

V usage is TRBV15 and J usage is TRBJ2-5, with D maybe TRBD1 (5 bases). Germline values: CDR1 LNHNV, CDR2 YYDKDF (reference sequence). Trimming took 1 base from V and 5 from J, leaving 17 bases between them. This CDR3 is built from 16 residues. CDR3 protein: CATSRAHGQLGETQYF. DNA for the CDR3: TGTGCCACCAGCAGAGCCCATGGACAACTGGGGGAGACCCAGTACTTC.

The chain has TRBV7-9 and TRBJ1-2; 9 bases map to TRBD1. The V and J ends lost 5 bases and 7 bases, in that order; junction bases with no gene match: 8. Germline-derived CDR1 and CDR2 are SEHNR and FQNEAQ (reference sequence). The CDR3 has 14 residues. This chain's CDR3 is CASSQGQGNSGYTF. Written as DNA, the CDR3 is TGTGCCAGCAGCCAGGGACAGGGAAATTCTGGCTACACCTTC.

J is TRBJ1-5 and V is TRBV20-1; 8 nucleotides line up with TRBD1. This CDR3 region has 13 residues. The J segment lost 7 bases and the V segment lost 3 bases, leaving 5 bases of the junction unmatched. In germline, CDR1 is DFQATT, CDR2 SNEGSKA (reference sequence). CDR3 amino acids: CSASGTGGQPQHF. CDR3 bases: TGCAGTGCTAGTGGGACAGGTGGGCAGCCCCAGCATTTT.

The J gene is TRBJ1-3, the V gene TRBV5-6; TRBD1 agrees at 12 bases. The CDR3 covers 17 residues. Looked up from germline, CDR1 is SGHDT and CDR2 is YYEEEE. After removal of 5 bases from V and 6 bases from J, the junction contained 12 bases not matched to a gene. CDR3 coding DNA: TGTGCCAGCAGGGGGGGACAGGGGGCGAGGATGGAAAACACCATATATTTT. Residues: CASRGGQGARMENTIYF. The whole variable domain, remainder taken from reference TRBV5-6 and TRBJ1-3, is DAGVTQSPTHLIKTRGQQVTLRCSPKSGHDTVSWYQQALGQGPQFIFQYYEEEERQRGNFPDRFSGHQFPNYSSELNVNALLLGDSALYLCASRGGQGARMENTIYFGEGSWLTVV.

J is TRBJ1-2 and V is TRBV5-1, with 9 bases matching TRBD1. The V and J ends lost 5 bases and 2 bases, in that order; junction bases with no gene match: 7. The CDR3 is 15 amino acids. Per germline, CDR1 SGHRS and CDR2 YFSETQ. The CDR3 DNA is TGCGCCAGCAGTACCGATGGACAGGGGAACTATGGCTACACCTTC. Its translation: CASSTDGQGNYGYTF.

CDR3 nucleotide sequence: TGCGCCAGCAGCCAGAATTCACCCAGCCCTAACTATGGCTACACCTTC. Translation: CASSQNSPSPNYGYTF. The gene calls are TRBV4-1 and TRBJ1-2, with unresolved D. The V and J ends lost 3 bases and 0 bases respectively, with 14 bases between them. This CDR3 has 16 amino acids. Germline assignment: CDR1 MGHRA and CDR2 YSYEKL.

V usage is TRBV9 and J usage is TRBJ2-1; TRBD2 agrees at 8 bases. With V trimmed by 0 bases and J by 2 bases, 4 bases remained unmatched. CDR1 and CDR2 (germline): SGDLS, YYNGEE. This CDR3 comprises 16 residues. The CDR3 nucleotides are TGTGCCAGCAGCGTAGTACTAGCGGTACCCTACAATGAGCAGTTCTTC. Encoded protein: CASSVVLAVPYNEQFF.